This T cell receptor (beta chain) was recovered during a study of blood T cells in healthy people across ages. Next came a second PCR, run for about 7 to 12 cycles, which used a sample-barcoded 5' primer along with a J-beta primer mix. TCRdb fed the 5' RACE reads into MiXCR, producing one record per CDR3 protein. The sample records hundreds of thousands of distinct CDR3 sequences, more than 45% being singletons. The authors drew ten milliliters of peripheral blood from each donor. The junction had 6 bases not matched to a gene; V was cut back by 7 bases and J by 4 bases. CDR3 length: 13 amino acids. Notes on the study in general: The authors considered diversity estimates from one million T cells to be underestimates. The study could not conclusively compare naive and antigen-experienced cells, given its unsorted PBMCs.

Points on this clonotype: The target antigen is unknown.

The sample taken for sequencing was blood. The chain employs TRBV12-3 or TRBV12-4 and TRBJ1-2; 7 nucleotides match TRBD1. The clonotype comes from a man aged 25 to 40 in good health. CDR3 sequence (DNA): TGTGCCAGCACGGGGACAGCCCTCTATGGCTACACCTTC. This encodes CASTGTALYGYTF.